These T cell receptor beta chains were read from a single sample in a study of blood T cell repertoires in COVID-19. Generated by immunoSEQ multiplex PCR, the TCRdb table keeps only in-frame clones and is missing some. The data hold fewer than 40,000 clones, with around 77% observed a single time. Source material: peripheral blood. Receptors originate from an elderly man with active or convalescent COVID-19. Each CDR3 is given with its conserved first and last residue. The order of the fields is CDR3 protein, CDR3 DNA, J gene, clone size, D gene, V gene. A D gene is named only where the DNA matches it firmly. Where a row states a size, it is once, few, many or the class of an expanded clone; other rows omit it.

CASGYLDRDNSPLHF,TGTGCCAGCGGTTACTTGGACAGGGATAATTCACCCCTCCACTTT,TRBJ1-6,-,TRBD1,TRBV6-5
CASSQDRASYEQYF,TGTGCCAGCAGCCAGGACAGGGCCTCCTACGAGCAGTACTTC,TRBJ2-7,-,TRBD1,TRBV11-2
CASSPALREFRNTIYF,TGTGCCAGCAGCCCCGCCCTGCGAGAGTTCAGAAACACCATATATTTT,TRBJ1-3,-,-,TRBV7-2
CAISGSGLVQETQYF,TGTGCCATCAGTGGATCGGGACTAGTCCAAGAGACCCAGTACTTC,TRBJ2-5,-,TRBD2,TRBV10-3
CASSPVTGSRNTGELFF,TGTGCCAGCAGCCCGGTGACAGGGTCGAGGAACACCGGGGAGCTGTTTTTT,TRBJ2-2,once,TRBD1,TRBV7-6
CASSLGTGEDTIYF,TGCGCCAGCAGCTTGGGGACAGGGGAGGACACCATATATTTT,TRBJ1-3,-,TRBD1,TRBV5-1
CASSYTGDSNQPQHF,TGTGCCAGTAGCTATACAGGGGATAGCAATCAGCCCCAGCATTTT,TRBJ1-5,-,TRBD1,TRBV19
CASSLGLFSGANVLTF,TGTGCCAGCAGTTTAGGACTGTTCTCTGGGGCCAACGTCCTGACTTTC,TRBJ2-6,-,-,TRBV7-3
CASSYSGLAYEQYF,TGTGCCAGCAGTTACTCAGGACTAGCTTACGAGCAGTACTTC,TRBJ2-7,-,TRBD2,TRBV6-5
CATSEYRGDTQYF,TGTGCCACCAGTGAGTACAGGGGAGATACGCAGTATTTT,TRBJ2-3,few,TRBD1,TRBV24-1
CASSALAGPGYEQYF,TGTGCCAGCAGCGCCCTAGCGGGACCGGGGTACGAGCAGTACTTC,TRBJ2-7,-,TRBD2,TRBV7-2
CASSLSLTGTNYGYTF,TGTGCCAGCAGCTTATCCCTCACAGGGACTAACTATGGCTACACCTTC,TRBJ1-2,-,-,TRBV7-9
CAWSVQRSRGNEQYF,TGTGCCTGGAGTGTACAACGTAGTAGGGGAAACGAGCAGTACTTC,TRBJ2-7,-,-,TRBV30
CASSIEQNTEAFF,TGTGCCAGTAGTATAGAACAGAACACTGAAGCTTTCTTT,TRBJ1-1,once,-,TRBV19
CASCYPGEAEGEKLFF,TGTGCCAGCTGTTATCCGGGGGAGGCAGAGGGGGAAAAACTGTTTTTT,TRBJ1-4,-,-,TRBV28
CASSSSQRQGAKEQYF,TGTGCCAGTAGTTCTTCGCAGCGACAGGGGGCGAAAGAGCAGTACTTC,TRBJ2-7,-,TRBD1,TRBV19
CASSFEQGGTGELFF,TGTGCCAGCAGCTTTGAACAGGGAGGGACCGGGGAGCTGTTTTTT,TRBJ2-2,-,-,TRBV7-8
CASSLYGQETYEQYF,TGTGCCAGCAGCTTGTACGGACAGGAAACCTACGAGCAGTACTTC,TRBJ2-7,-,TRBD1,TRBV7-2
CASSPGTGVAKNIQYF,TGTGCCAGCAGCCCCGGGACAGGGGTTGCCAAAAACATTCAGTACTTC,TRBJ2-4,-,TRBD1,TRBV3-1/TRBV3-2
CASSQELRGGTDTQYF,TGCGCCAGCAGCCAAGAGCTACGGGGGGGCACAGATACGCAGTATTTT,TRBJ2-3,-,TRBD2,TRBV4-3